This T cell receptor beta chain appears in the sequencing data of a study of blood T cell repertoires in COVID-19. Study as a whole: COVID-19 samples collected from the United States, Italy and Spain covered acute and convalescent phases. PBMCs, B-cell-depleted T cells, or T cells provided the cDNA or gDNA that made up the material.

Original analysis: Scientists estimated how many nucleated cells there were by amplifying reference gene primers. Assay: immunoSEQ multiplex PCR; the TCRdb copy retains only in-frame clones and omits some. The DNA gave D and trimming, while V, J and clone size come from that table. This repertoire shows approximately 63,000 clones, 86% found once; its top ten account for approximately 1.2%. Trimming at V came to 4 bases and at J to 2 bases, leaving 7 bases not matched to a gene. The CDR3 runs to 17 residues. Germline CDR1 reads SGHTA; CDR2 reads FQGNSA. The rearrangement uses TRBV7-2 and TRBJ2-6; 8 nucleotides match TRBD2. The origin of this receptor is a woman at least 80 years old with acute or convalescent COVID-19. The sample taken for sequencing was peripheral blood. The CDR3 is CASSYEAGVPGANVLTF. DNA for the CDR3: TGTGCCAGCAGCTACGAAGCGGGGGTCCCTGGGGCCAACGTCCTGACTTTC.